These T cell receptor beta chains were read from a single sample in a study of T cells in tuberculosis. Measured with immunoSEQ multiplex PCR; TCRdb has only the in-frame clones, and not every one. The sample has approximately 59,000 clones, nearly 90% seen once. The sequencing sample was made of CD1b-GMM tetramer-negative cells sorted from PBMCs. These receptors originate from an adult woman with latent tuberculosis. The CDR3 runs from the conserved cysteine through the conserved F or W. D genes are given only for firm matches. Clone size is stated in some rows and not others, as once, few, many or a class when expanded.

>.|TRBJ2-3|.|TRBV5-1
TGCGCCAGCAGCCTGGCGAATCGGGGCACAGATACGCAGTATTTT
CASSLANRGTDTQYF
>TRBD1|TRBJ1-5|.|TRBV9
TGTGCCAGCAGCCAAGGGGGCGCCCCGGGCCAGCCCCAGCATTTT
CASSQGGAPGQPQHF
>TRBD1|TRBJ1-1|.|TRBV4-1
TGCGCCAGCAGCCAAGTCCGACAGGGGCTGAACACTGAAGCTTTCTTT
CASSQVRQGLNTEAFF
>.|TRBJ2-3|.|TRBV7-9
TGTGCCAGCAGCCCCGCTACCCTAGCGCGTAGCACAGATACGCAGTATTTT
CASSPATLARSTDTQYF
>.|TRBJ2-3|.|TRBV21-1
TGTGCCAGCAGCAAAGTCTGGGTAGCGGGGCGGAGAGATACGCAGTATTTT
CASSKVWVAGRRDTQYF
>.|TRBJ2-7|.|TRBV9
TGTGCCAGCAGCGTTGGAGGGGATGTTTCCTACGAGCAGTACTTC
CASSVGGDVSYEQYF
>.|TRBJ2-5|.|TRBV6-5
TGTGCCAGCAGACCCCAGGGTGGCCAAGAGACCCAGTACTTC
CASRPQGGQETQYF
>.|TRBJ2-6|.|TRBV27
TGTGCCAGCATGAGGATCTCTGGGGCCAACGTCCTGACTTTC
CASMRISGANVLTF
>.|TRBJ2-2|.|TRBV10-2
TGCGCCAGCAGTGAGTCCCTATCGGCCGGGGAGCTGTTTTTT
CASSESLSAGELFF
>.|TRBJ1-2|once|TRBV5-1
TGCGCCAGCAGCTTGGGGGCAGGGACAAGCCTCTATGGCTACACCTTC
CASSLGAGTSLYGYTF
>.|TRBJ2-3|.|TRBV6-4
TGTGCCAGCGCGACTTCTAGCACAGATACGCAGTATTTT
CASATSSTDTQYF
>.|TRBJ2-2|once|TRBV4-3
TGCGCCAGCAGCCAAGAACTGGTGGTCGGGGAGCTGTTTTTT
CASSQELVVGELFF
>TRBD1|TRBJ1-1|once|TRBV2
TGTGCCAGCAGCGAGTATACAGGGGGTATCACTGAAGCTTTCTTT
CASSEYTGGITEAFF
>TRBD1|TRBJ2-7|.|TRBV5-4
TGTGCCAGCAGTCATACCCGGGACAGGGGCCTTGGCGAGCAGTACTTC
CASSHTRDRGLGEQYF
>.|TRBJ1-3|.|TRBV30
TGTGCCTGGAGGTACCGCGGGAACACCATATATTTT
CAWRYRGNTIYF
>TRBD1|TRBJ1-5|.|TRBV2
TGTGCCAGCAGTTACAGGGGGCTGAGCAATCAGCCCCAGCATTTT
CASSYRGLSNQPQHF
>.|TRBJ2-1|.|TRBV19
TGTGCCAGTAGTCTTGAGCAGTTCTTC
CASSLEQFF
>TRBD2|TRBJ2-7|.|TRBV7-2
TGTGCCAGCAGCCCGAATAGCGGGAGTGGTCTCTACGAGCAGTACTTC
CASSPNSGSGLYEQYF
>.|TRBJ1-2|.|TRBV6-1
TGTGCCAGCAGTGAAGCGCGCAGCGCCTATGGCTACACCTTC
CASSEARSAYGYTF
>.|TRBJ1-3|.|TRBV28
TGTGCCAGCAGTCGGGGGGGGCTAACGTCCGGGGTCGGAAACACCATATATTTT
CASSRGGLTSGVGNTIYF
>TRBD2|TRBJ2-7|.|TRBV6-6
TGTGCCAGCAGTTACCTAGGACTAGCGGGAGGCGAGCAGTACTTC
CASSYLGLAGGEQYF
>TRBD1|TRBJ1-4|.|TRBV28
TGTGCCAGCAGACCGGGACAGACCGCAATGAATGAAAAACTGTTTTTT
CASRPGQTAMNEKLFF
>.|TRBJ2-1|.|TRBV2
TGTGCCAGCAAAATAGCGGTGTGGAATGAGCAGTTCTTC
CASKIAVWNEQFF
>TRBD2|TRBJ2-3|.|TRBV27
TGTGCCAGCAGTTCGGGACTAGTGGGTAGAACAGATACGCAGTATTTT
CASSSGLVGRTDTQYF
>TRBD2|TRBJ2-6|once|TRBV4-3
TGCGCCAGCAGCCAAGCGGTCCGACTAGCGGGAAAAACTGGGGCCAACGTCCTGACTTTC
CASSQAVRLAGKTGANVLTF
>TRBD1|TRBJ1-2|once|TRBV5-4
TGTGCCAGCAGCCAGGGGACAGATAACTATGGCTACACCTTC
CASSQGTDNYGYTF
>TRBD1|TRBJ1-1|.|TRBV27
TGTGCCAGCAGTGCAGGGGGACGGTACACTGAAGCTTTCTTT
CASSAGGRYTEAFF
>TRBD2|TRBJ2-1|.|TRBV27
TGTGCCAGCAGTTCCGGACTAGCGGGACACAATGAGCAGTTCTTC
CASSSGLAGHNEQFF
>TRBD2|TRBJ2-3|.|TRBV30
TGTGCCTGTATCAGCGGGGGGAGGGATACGCAGTATTTT
CACISGGRDTQYF
>.|TRBJ1-4|.|TRBV4-1
TGCGCCAGCAGCCAAGACATACAGGTGAATGAAAAACTGTTTTTT
CASSQDIQVNEKLFF
>.|TRBJ1-1|few|TRBV7-9
TGTGCCAGCAGCTTAGACAGGAACACTGAAGCTTTCTTT
CASSLDRNTEAFF
>TRBD2|TRBJ2-1|.|TRBV6-5
TGTGCCAGCAGTGATCGACTAGCGCGGAATGAGCAGTTCTTC
CASSDRLARNEQFF
>TRBD1|TRBJ2-7|.|TRBV6-1
TGTGCCAGCAGCTACAGGGGGCTCAACGAGCAGTACTTC
CASSYRGLNEQYF
>.|TRBJ1-2|.|TRBV7-2
TGTGCCAGCAGCTTAGAGATGGGGGCCTACACCTTC
CASSLEMGAYTF
>TRBD2|TRBJ2-6|.|TRBV4-3
TGCGCCAGCAGCCAAGATAGGATAGTAGCGGGATTCTCTGGGGCCAACGTCCTGACTTTC
CASSQDRIVAGFSGANVLTF
>.|TRBJ2-3|once|TRBV13
TGTGCCAGCAGGCAGGCCAGCACAGATACGCAGTATTTT
CASRQASTDTQYF
>TRBD1|TRBJ1-2|.|TRBV19
TGTGCCAGTAGTACGTCCACCCTCAGGTCAGACAGGGTCTATGGCTACACCTTC
CASSTSTLRSDRVYGYTF
>TRBD2|TRBJ2-1|.|TRBV6-1
TGTGCCAGCAGTGAGGCCCTCCTAGCGGGAGGGGGTAATGAGCAGTTCTTC
CASSEALLAGGGNEQFF
>TRBD1|TRBJ2-7|.|TRBV7-8
TGTGCCAGCAGCTCACAGGGGGCCGCCTACGAGCAGTACTTC
CASSSQGAAYEQYF
>.|TRBJ2-3|.|TRBV14
TGTGCCAGCAGCCGTCCTGGAGGATCGCAGTATTTT
CASSRPGGSQYF
>.|TRBJ1-5|.|TRBV18
TGTGCCAGCTCACCGCAGGGTCAGGCTATTCAGCCCCAGCATTTT
CASSPQGQAIQPQHF
>TRBD1|TRBJ2-5|.|TRBV29-1
TGCAGCGTGCGCTACAGGGGGCACGAGACCCAGTACTTC
CSVRYRGHETQYF
>TRBD1|TRBJ2-7|.|TRBV6-6
TGTGCCAGCAGTTACGCAGACGACAGGGCGTACGAGCAGTACTTC
CASSYADDRAYEQYF
>.|TRBJ2-5|.|TRBV18
TGTGCCAGCTCACCACCGGGAGCTATCTTAGAGACCCAGTACTTC
CASSPPGAILETQYF
>.|TRBJ1-1|.|TRBV18
TGTGCCAGCTCACCAGACCGGGGAGCTTTCTTT
CASSPDRGAFF
>TRBD2|TRBJ2-3|.|TRBV28
TGTGCCAGCAGTTCCTTATTACTAGCGGGAGGGAGCACAGATACGCAGTATTTT
CASSSLLLAGGSTDTQYF
>.|TRBJ1-1|.|TRBV12-5
TGTGCTAGTGGCCCGACCGACAACCCGAACACTGAAGCTTTCTTT
CASGPTDNPNTEAFF
>TRBD2|TRBJ2-7|.|TRBV6-5
TGTGCCAGCAGTTACGGTGAGCGGGGGAGCTTCTACGAGCAGTACTTC
CASSYGERGSFYEQYF
>.|TRBJ1-1|once|TRBV25-1
TGTGCCAGCAGTGAATCAGGGGCCCTGAACACTGAAGCTTTCTTT
CASSESGALNTEAFF
>.|TRBJ1-1|.|TRBV7-2
TGTGCCAGCAGCTTAGTCGTTTGGGGCAGTGAAGCTTTCTTT
CASSLVVWGSEAFF
>.|TRBJ2-5|.|TRBV7-9
TGTGCCAGCAGCTTAGTCGTAGAGACCCAGTACTTC
CASSLVVETQYF
>.|TRBJ1-6|once|TRBV7-9
TGTGCCAGCAGCCCTTCCCCAGGGGTAATCTCCTATAATTCACCCCTCCACTTT
CASSPSPGVISYNSPLHF
>TRBD1|TRBJ1-1|.|TRBV27
TGTGCCAGCACTGACACAGGGGGTTTCACTGAAGCTTTCTTT
CASTDTGGFTEAFF
>.|TRBJ2-3|once|TRBV7-9
TGTGCCAGCATAGGTGCAGGGATTTACACAGATACGCAGTATTTT
CASIGAGIYTDTQYF